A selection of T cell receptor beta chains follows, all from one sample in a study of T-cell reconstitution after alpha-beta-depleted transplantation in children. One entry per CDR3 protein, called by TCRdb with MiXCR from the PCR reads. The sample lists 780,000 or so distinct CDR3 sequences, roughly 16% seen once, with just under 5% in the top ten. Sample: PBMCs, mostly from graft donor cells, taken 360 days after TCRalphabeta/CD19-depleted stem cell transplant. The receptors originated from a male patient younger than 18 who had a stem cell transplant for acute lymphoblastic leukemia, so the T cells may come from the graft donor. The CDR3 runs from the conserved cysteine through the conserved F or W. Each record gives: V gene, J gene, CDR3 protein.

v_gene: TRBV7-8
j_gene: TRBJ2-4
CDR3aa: CASSLAAGPWGKNIQYF

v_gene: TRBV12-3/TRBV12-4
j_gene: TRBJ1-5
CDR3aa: CASSLRQGNQPQHF

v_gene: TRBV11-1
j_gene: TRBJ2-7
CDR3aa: CASSLARRTGPIYEQYF

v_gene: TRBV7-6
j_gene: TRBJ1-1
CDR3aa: CASSQSTLGTEAFF

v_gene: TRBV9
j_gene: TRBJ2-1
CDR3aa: CASSVGASLTYNEQFF

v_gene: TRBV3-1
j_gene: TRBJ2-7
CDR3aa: CASSPLLAGGLYEQYF

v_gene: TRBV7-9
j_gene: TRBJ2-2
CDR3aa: CASSLIRGNTGELFF

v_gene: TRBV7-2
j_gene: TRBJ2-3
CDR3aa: CASSLAIGAGMGTDTQYF

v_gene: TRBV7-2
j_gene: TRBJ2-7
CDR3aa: CASSFRRGYEQYF

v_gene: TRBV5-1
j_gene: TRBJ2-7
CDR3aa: CASSRTLPSISYEQYF

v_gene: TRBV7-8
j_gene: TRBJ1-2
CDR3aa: CASSYGQENYGYTF

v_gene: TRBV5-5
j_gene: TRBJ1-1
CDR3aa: CASSLALLYRGTEAFF

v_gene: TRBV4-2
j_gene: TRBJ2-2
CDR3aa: CASSSGANTGELFF

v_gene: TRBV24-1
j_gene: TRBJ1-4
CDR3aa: CATSDNTGTVNEKLFF

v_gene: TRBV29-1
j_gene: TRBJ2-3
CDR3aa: CSVEEVGDTQYF

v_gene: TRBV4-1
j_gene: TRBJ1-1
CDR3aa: CASSQEGTLPFTEAFF

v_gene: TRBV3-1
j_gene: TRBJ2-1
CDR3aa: CASSQLAGGFNEQFF

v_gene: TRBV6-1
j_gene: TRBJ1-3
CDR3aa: CASTPGGSGNTIYF

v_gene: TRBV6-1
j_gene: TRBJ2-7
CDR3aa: CASSRGLGVYEQYF

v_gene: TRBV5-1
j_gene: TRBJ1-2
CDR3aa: CASSLSGTGGAGAYGYTF

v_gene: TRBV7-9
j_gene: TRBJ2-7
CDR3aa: CASSLVGGDRGEQYF

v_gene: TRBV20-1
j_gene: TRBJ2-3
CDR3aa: CSARRLAGAINTQYF

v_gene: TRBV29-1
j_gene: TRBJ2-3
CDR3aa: CSVEVADYTDTQYF

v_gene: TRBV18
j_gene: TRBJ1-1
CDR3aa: CASSPPDKIDTGEAFF

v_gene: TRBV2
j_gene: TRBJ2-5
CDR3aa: CASSEANQETQYF

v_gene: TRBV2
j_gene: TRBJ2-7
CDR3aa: CASGSVQGAYEQYF

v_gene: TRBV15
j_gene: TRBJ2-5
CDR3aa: CATSSPRGQSQETQYF

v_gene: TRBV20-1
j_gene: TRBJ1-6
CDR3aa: CSARPIPGTGGSPLHF

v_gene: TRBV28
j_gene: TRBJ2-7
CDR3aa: CASRLTSGGQYF

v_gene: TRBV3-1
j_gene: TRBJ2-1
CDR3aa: CASSQVTSGRGYNEQFF

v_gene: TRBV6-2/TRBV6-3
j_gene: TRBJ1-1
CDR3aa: CATTDGGGTEAFF

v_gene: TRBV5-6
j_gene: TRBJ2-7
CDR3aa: CASSLRRLAGGAEQYF

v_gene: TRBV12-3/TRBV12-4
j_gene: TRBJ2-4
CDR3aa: CASSFSEAKNIQYF

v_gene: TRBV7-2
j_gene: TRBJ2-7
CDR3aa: CASSRDRGLNEQYF

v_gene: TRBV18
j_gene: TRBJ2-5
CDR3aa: CASSPGTGNQETQYF

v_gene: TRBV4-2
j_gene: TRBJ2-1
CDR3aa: CASSRGLAAVDTYNEQFF

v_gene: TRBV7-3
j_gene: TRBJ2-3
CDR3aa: CASSRTGAPDTQYF

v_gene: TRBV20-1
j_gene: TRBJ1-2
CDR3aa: CSARGQGARYGYTF

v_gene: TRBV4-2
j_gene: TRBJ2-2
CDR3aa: CASSPSHRVSNTGELFF

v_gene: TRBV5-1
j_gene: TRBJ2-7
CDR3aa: CASSLGSGVTYEQYF

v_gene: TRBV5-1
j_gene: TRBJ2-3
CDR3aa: CASSLVSGVRTDTQYF

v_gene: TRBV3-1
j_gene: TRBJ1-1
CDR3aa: CASSRRQGLNTEAFF

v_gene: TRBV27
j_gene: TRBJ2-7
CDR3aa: CASSLSSRAGGAYEQYF

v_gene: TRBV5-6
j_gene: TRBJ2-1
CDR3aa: CASYGTRGYNEQFF

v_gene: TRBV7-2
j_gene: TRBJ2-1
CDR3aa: CASSLWGRPSSYNEQFF

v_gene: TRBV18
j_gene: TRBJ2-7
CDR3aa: CASSPAGLAAGSYEQYF

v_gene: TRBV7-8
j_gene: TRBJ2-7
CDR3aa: CASRYDRDREYEQYF

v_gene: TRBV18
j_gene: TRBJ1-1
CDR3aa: CASSPVQGRLNTEAFF

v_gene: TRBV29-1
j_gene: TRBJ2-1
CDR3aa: CSAGQPYNEQFF

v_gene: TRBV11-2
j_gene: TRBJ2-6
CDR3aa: CASSADRRGVPGANVLTF

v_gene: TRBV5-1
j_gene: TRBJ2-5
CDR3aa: CASSLRRAWAGNQETQYF

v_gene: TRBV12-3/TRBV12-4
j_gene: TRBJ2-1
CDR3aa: CASDSGVYNEQFF

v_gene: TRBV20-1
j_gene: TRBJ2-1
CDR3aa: CSAHLRNEQFF

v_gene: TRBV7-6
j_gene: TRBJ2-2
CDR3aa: CASSFLGDYASGELFF

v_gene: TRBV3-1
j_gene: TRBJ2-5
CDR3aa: CASSQVPRLEETQYF

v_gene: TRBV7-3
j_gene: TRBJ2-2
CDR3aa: CASSPSPGTANTGELFF

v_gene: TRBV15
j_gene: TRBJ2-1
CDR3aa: CATSVGTSRMHYSYNEQFF